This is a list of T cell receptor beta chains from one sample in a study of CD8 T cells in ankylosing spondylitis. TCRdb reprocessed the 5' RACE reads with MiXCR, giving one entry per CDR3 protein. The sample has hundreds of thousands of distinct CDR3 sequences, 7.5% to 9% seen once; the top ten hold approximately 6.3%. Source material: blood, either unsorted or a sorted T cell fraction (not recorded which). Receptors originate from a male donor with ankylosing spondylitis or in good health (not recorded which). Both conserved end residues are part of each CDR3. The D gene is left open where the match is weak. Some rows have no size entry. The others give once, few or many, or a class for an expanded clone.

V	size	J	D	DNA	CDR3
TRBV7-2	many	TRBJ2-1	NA	TGTGCCAGCAGCTTAGGGTCCTCCTACAATGAGCAGTTCTTC	CASSLGSSYNEQFF
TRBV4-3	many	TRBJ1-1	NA	TGCGCCAGCAGCCAAGATCGAGCACGGGCGAACACTGAAGCTTTCTTT	CASSQDRARANTEAFF
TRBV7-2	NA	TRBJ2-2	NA	TGTGCCAGCAGCTTAGCTGAAGGGCAGGCCGGGGAGCTGTTTTTT	CASSLAEGQAGELFF
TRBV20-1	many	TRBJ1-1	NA	TGCAGTGCTAGGAGACGGTTAAACACTGAAGCTTTCTTT	CSARRRLNTEAFF
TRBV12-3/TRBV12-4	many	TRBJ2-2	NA	TGTGCCAGCAGCAATACCGGGACGTGGGAGCTGTTTTTT	CASSNTGTWELFF
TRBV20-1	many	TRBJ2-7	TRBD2	TGCAGTGCCCTAGGGAGGACTAGCGGGAGCACTACCTACGAGCAGTACTTC	CSALGRTSGSTTYEQYF
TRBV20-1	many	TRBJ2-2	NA	TGCAGTGCTAGAGTTGCCGGGGAGCTGTTTTTT	CSARVAGELFF
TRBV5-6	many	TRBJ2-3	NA	TGTGCCAGCAGCCTGGGGGGTGGTGCCCTCACAGATACGCAGTATTTT	CASSLGGGALTDTQYF
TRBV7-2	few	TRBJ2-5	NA	TGTGCCAGCAGCCCTACTAGCGCTCATAGGGGGGTCCAGTACTTC	CASSPTSAHRGVQYF
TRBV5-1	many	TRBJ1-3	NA	TGCGCCAGCAGCTTGGATGGTTCCCGGGGTGGAAACACCATATATTTT	CASSLDGSRGGNTIYF
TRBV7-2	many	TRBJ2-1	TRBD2	TGTGCCAGCAGCGAATCCGGGACTAGCGGAGAGCAGTTCTTC	CASSESGTSGEQFF
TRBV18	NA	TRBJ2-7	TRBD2	TGTGCCAGCTCACCAGGGGGACTAGCGCCGGAATTC	CASSPGGLAPEF
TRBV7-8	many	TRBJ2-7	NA	TGTGCCAGCAGCTTAAGTACCGGGACCGTCCTCACCTACGAGCAGTACTTC	CASSLSTGTVLTYEQYF
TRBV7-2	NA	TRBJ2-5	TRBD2	TGTGCCAGCAGCTTAGTGGGGGGACTAGCAGAGACCCAGTACTTC	CASSLVGGLAETQYF
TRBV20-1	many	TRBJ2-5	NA	TGCAGTGCTAGAGATACGGTCTGGGGGGAGACCCAGTACTTC	CSARDTVWGETQYF
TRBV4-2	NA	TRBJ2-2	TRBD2	TGTGCCAGCAGCCAAGATGGGGAGTGGACTAGCGTGCCCGGGGAGCTGTTTTTT	CASSQDGEWTSVPGELFF
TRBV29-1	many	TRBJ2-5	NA	TGCAGCGTTGAACCAGGGAAAGAGACCCAGTACTTC	CSVEPGKETQYF
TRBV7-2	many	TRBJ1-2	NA	TGTGCCAGCAGCTTAATGGCGGATGGCTACACCTTC	CASSLMADGYTF
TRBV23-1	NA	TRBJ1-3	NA	TGCGCCAGCGTGCCCCCTTCGGGGAGAAACACCATATATTTT	CASVPPSGRNTIYF
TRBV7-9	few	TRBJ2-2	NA	TGTGCCAGCACCCAACCCCAATCCGGTTTCCCCGGGGAGCTGTTTTTT	CASTQPQSGFPGELFF
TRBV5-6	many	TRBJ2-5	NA	TGTGCCAGCAGCCCCCATAGCGTAAGGCGCCAAGAGACCCAGTACTTC	CASSPHSVRRQETQYF
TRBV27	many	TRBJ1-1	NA	TGTGCCAGCAGTTTATCGATTAACACTGAAGCTTTCTTT	CASSLSINTEAFF
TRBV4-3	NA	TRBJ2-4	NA	TGCGCCAGCAGCCAAGATCGGGCACAGGAAAACATTCAGTACTTC	CASSQDRAQENIQYF
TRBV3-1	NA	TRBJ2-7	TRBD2	TGTGCCAGCAGCCAAGCGGGGGGGCCGAACGAGCAGTACTTC	CASSQAGGPNEQYF
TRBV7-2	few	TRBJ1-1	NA	TGTGCCAGCAACAACCAACCGGGGACTGAAGCTTTCTTT	CASNNQPGTEAFF
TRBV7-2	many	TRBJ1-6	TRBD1	TGTGCCAGCAGCTTAGTCGCGGGACAGGGGAATTCACCCCTCCACTTT	CASSLVAGQGNSPLHF
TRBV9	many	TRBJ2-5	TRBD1	TGTGCCAGCAGCGGAGGACAGGCCTATTTCCCGGAGACCCAGTACTTC	CASSGGQAYFPETQYF
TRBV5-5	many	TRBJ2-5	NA	TGTGCCAGCAGCTTACCGGGACCCTACTCGACCCAGTACTTC	CASSLPGPYSTQYF
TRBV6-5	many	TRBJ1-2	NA	TGTGCCAGCAGCAACAGTCGACATGGCTACACCTTC	CASSNSRHGYTF
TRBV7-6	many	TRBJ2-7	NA	TGTGCCAGCAGCTTAGCGGCAGATTCCGTCCCCTACGAGCAGTACTTC	CASSLAADSVPYEQYF
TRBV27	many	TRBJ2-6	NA	TGTGCCAGCGGTAGTGGCTCTGGGGCCAACGTCCTGACTTTC	CASGSGSGANVLTF
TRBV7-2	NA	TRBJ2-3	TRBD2	TGTGCCAGCAGCTTACAAGTCGGGGGGGGCACAGATACGCAGTATTTT	CASSLQVGGGTDTQYF
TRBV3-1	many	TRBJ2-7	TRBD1	TGTGCCAGCAGCGGGACAGTTCCCTACGAGCAGTACTTC	CASSGTVPYEQYF
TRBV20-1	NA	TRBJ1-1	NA	TGCAGTGCTAGAGATCGGGGGGTGGTGAACACTGAAGCTTTCTTT	CSARDRGVVNTEAFF
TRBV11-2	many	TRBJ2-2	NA	TGTGCCAGCAGTCACAGGCCCCTCGCCTTCACCGGGGAGCTGTTTTTT	CASSHRPLAFTGELFF
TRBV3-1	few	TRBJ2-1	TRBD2	TGTGCCAGCAGCCAAACAACTAGCGGCCACAATGAGCAGTTCTTC	CASSQTTSGHNEQFF
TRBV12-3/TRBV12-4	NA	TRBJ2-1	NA	TGTGCCAGCAGTTTTGACAGCAATGAGCAGTTCTTC	CASSFDSNEQFF
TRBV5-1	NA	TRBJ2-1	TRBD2	TGCGCCAGCAGCAATATAGCGGGAGGCAGGATAGATGAGCAGTTCTTC	CASSNIAGGRIDEQFF
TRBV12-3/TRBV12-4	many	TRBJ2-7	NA	TGTGCCAGCAGTCCGACTAGTGGGGGATACGAGCAGTACTTC	CASSPTSGGYEQYF
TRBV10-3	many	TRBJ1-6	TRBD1	TGTGCCATCAGTGAGTGGGGGACAGATAATTCACCCCTCCACTTT	CAISEWGTDNSPLHF
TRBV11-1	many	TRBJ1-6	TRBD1	TGTGCCAGCAGCCGGACAGGGAATAATTCACCCCTCCACTTT	CASSRTGNNSPLHF
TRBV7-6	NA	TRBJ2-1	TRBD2	TGTGCCAGCGGAGCGGGGGGTGAGCAGTTCTTC	CASGAGGEQFF
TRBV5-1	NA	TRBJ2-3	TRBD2	TGCGCCAGCAGCTTGGCCACCGCGGGGGGACTCACAGATACGCAGTATTTT	CASSLATAGGLTDTQYF
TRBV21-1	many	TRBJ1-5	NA	TGTGCCAGCAGCTGCATCGGGGAGCTTTCTGCCAATCAGCCCCAGCATTTT	CASSCIGELSANQPQHF
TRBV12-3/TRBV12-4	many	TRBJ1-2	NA	TGTGCCAGCAGTGCCGGTTCTCCGGGGGCGACATATGGCTACACCTTC	CASSAGSPGATYGYTF
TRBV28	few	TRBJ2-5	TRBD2	TGTGCCAGCACCTCCGCTGGACACGGGACTAGCGGGAGAAGAGAGACCCAGTACTTC	CASTSAGHGTSGRRETQYF
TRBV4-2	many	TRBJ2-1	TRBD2	TGTGCCAGCAGCCAAGACGGACTAGCGGGAGTCAATGAGCAGTTCTTC	CASSQDGLAGVNEQFF
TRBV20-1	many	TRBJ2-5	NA	TGCAGTGCTACATACAGGGAACAAGAGACCCAGTACTTC	CSATYREQETQYF
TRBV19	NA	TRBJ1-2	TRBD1	TGTGCCAGTAGGGACAGGAGGGTGCTTGGCTACACCTTC	CASRDRRVLGYTF
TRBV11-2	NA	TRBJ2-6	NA	TGTGCCAGCAGCTTAGATTGGACGGACCGAACCTCTGGGGCCAACGTCCTGACTTTC	CASSLDWTDRTSGANVLTF
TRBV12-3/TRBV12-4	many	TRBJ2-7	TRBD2	TGTGCCAGCAGTCCTCTAGCGGGCGGGTACGAGCAGTACTTC	CASSPLAGGYEQYF
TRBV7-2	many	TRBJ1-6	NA	TGTGCCAGCAGCTTAGTAATGGATTCACCCCTCCACTTT	CASSLVMDSPLHF
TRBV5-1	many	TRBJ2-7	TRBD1	TGCGCCAGCAGCCTCACAGGGGATGGTTCCTACGAGCAGTACTTC	CASSLTGDGSYEQYF
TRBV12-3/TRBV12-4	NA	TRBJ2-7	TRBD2	TGTGCCAGCAGTTTATTAGCGGGAGGACACGAGCAGTACTTC	CASSLLAGGHEQYF
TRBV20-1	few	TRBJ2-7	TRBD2	TGCAGTGCTAGAGATCATGGGACTAGCGGGAGTGGCAACGAGCAGTACTTC	CSARDHGTSGSGNEQYF
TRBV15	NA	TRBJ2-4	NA	TGTGCCACGAGGACTGATTTGACCAAAAACATTCAGTACTTC	CATRTDLTKNIQYF
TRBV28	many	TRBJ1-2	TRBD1	TGTGCCAGCCGCCCCCGGACAGGGGATGGCTACACCTTC	CASRPRTGDGYTF
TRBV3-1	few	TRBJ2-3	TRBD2	TGTGCCAGCAGCCAAGAGTTAGCGGGAGGGCCACATACGCAGTATTTT	CASSQELAGGPHTQYF
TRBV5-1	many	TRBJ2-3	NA	TGCGCCAGCAGCTCTCGGGGTCGCGATACGCAGTATTTT	CASSSRGRDTQYF